One and the same sample provided the 17 T cell receptor beta chains below, sequenced in a study of T cell responses to AZD1222 COVID-19 vaccine. Generated by immunoSEQ multiplex PCR, the TCRdb table keeps only in-frame clones and is missing some. Here the sample spans 55,000 to 65,000 clones, approximately 85% being singletons. Specimen: peripheral blood, collected on day 0 of AZD1222 vaccination. These receptors were obtained from an adult in good health.

This chain uses TRBV9 with TRBJ1-1, with 8 bases matching TRBD1. The CDR3 runs to 17 residues. The J segment lost 1 base and the V segment lost 4 bases, leaving 12 bases of the junction unmatched. Germline lookup yields CDR1 SGDLS and CDR2 YYNGEE. CDR3 in amino acids: CASSPSDWGQANTEAFF. CDR3 sequence (DNA): TGTGCCAGCAGCCCCTCCGACTGGGGACAGGCGAACACTGAAGCTTTCTTT.

The chain has TRBV5-1 and TRBJ1-6; 8 positions match TRBD1. Trimming at V came to 0 bases and at J to 0 bases, leaving 8 bases not matched to a gene. The CDR3 is 19 amino acids. Germline lookup yields CDR1 SGHRS and CDR2 YFSETQ. CDR3 sequence reads: CASSLDPGGPSSYNSPLHF. The CDR3 nucleotides are TGCGCCAGCAGCTTGGATCCAGGGGGCCCCAGCTCCTATAATTCACCCCTCCACTTT.

This sequence joins TRBV7-8 and TRBJ1-2; no reliable D call. The V and J ends lost 0 bases and 2 bases respectively, with 10 bases between them. The V gene's germline CDR1 is SGHVS and CDR2 FQNEAQ. This CDR3 contains 15 residues. CDR3 residues: CASSLASDGNYGYTF. In DNA form, the CDR3 reads TGTGCCAGCAGCTTAGCCTCGGACGGAAACTATGGCTACACCTTC.

The chain carries TRBV2 and TRBJ1-5; 8 bases agree with TRBD1. The trim removed 4 bases at V and 3 bases at J, leaving 2 bases unmatched. Germline loops: CDR1 SNHLY, CDR2 FYNNEI. The CDR3 has 14 residues. The CDR3 is CASSGTGNNQPQHF. As DNA, the CDR3 is TGTGCCAGCAGTGGGACAGGGAACAATCAGCCCCAGCATTTT.

CDR3 in amino acids: CASSLEIYGYTF. The CDR3, as DNA: TGTGCCAGCAGTCTTGAGATCTATGGCTACACCTTC. The chain recombines TRBV28 with TRBJ1-2, with no clear D. Germline CDR1 MDHEN, CDR2 SYDVKM. V lost 5 bases and J 4 bases, leaving 8 bases between the germline ends. This CDR3 region has 12 residues.

This clone was counted between two and nine times. The V gene is TRBV13, the J gene TRBJ1-5; no firm D call. The V and J ends lost 0 bases and 0 bases respectively, with 3 bases between them. Looked up from germline, CDR1 is PRHDT and CDR2 is FYEKMQ (reference sequence). The CDR3 spans 14 residues. The CDR3 DNA reads as TGTGCCAGCAGCTTAGGCAATAGCAATCAGCCCCAGCATTTT. Translation gives CASSLGNSNQPQHF.

This clone showed up many times. This chain joins TRBV27 and TRBJ1-5; D remains ambiguous. With 6 bases removed from V and 1 base from J, the gap between germline ends came to 10 bases. This CDR3 comprises 14 residues. Germline V lookup: CDR1 MNHEY, CDR2 SMNVEV (reference sequence). CDR3 coding DNA: TGTGCCAGCAGGGCGTCGATAAGCAATCAGCCCCAGCATTTT. Encoded protein: CASRASISNQPQHF.

The sample holds a few counts of this clone. The chain uses TRBV25-1 and TRBJ2-1; 7 positions match TRBD1. J was trimmed by 0 bases and V by 5 bases; bases with no gene match: 4. CDR3 length: 15 residues. In germline, CDR1 is MGHDK, CDR2 SYGVNS. The CDR3 DNA is TGTGCCAGCAGTAAGGGACAGAGCTCCTACAATGAGCAGTTCTTC. This translates into CASSKGQSSYNEQFF.

The chain employs TRBV18 and TRBJ2-3; D call uncertain. Germline CDR1 is KGHSH and CDR2 is LQKENI. The CDR3 sequence is 12 residues long. Trimming pared 6 bases from V and 12 bases from J, leaving 16 bases between. CDR3 DNA sequence: TGTGCCAGCTCGAGTAGCTCCAGCAAACAGTATTTT. Translating it yields CASSSSSSKQYF.

The rearrangement links TRBV4-2 to TRBJ1-5; 7 bases line up with TRBD1. CDR1 is LGHNA, CDR2 YNFKEQ, per germline. The CDR3 is made up of 15 amino acids. The V gene end was trimmed by 1 base and the J gene end by 3 bases; junction bases not matched to a gene: 3. CDR3 in amino acids: CASSQGDRDNQPQHF. In nucleotides, the CDR3 is TGTGCCAGCAGCCAAGGCGACAGGGACAATCAGCCCCAGCATTTT.

This chain uses TRBV24-1 with TRBJ2-5; tentative D call: TRBD2 (5 bases). Germline V lookup: CDR1 KGHDR, CDR2 SFDVKD. There are 14 residues in the CDR3. V dropped 0 bases and J dropped 5 bases, with 9 bases sitting between them. The CDR3 loop is CATSDLRGEETQYF. DNA for the CDR3: TGTGCCACCAGTGATTTGCGTGGGGAGGAGACCCAGTACTTC.

V and J are TRBV6-6 and TRBJ2-3; D is unresolved. The CDR3 extends over 11 amino acids. CDR1 is MNHNY and CDR2 is SVGAGI in the germline V gene (reference sequence). V gave up 6 bases and J gave up 0 bases, with 1 base separating them. DNA for the CDR3: TGTGCCAGCAGAAGCACAGATACGCAGTATTTT. It translates to CASRSTDTQYF.

This rearrangement joins TRBV5-4 to TRBJ1-3, with no clear D. Trimming shortened V by 1 base and J by 4 bases, and 12 bases separated the two germline ends. Germline assignment: CDR1 SGHNT and CDR2 YYREEE (reference sequence). The CDR3 runs 15 residues. The CDR3 is CASSLPDPSGNTIYF. The CDR3 region has the DNA TGTGCCAGCAGCTTGCCAGATCCTTCAGGAAACACCATATATTTT. Full variable domain (remainder filled in from reference TRBV5-4 and TRBJ1-3): ETGVTQSPTHLIKTRGQQVTLRCSSQSGHNTVSWYQQALGQGPQFIFQYYREEENGRGNFPPRFSGLQFPNYSSELNVNALELDDSALYLCASSLPDPSGNTIYFGEGSWLTVV.

V gene TRBV10-3 combines with J gene TRBJ1-6; D call uncertain. The V and J ends lost 3 bases and 6 bases respectively, with 12 bases between them. Germline loops: CDR1 ENHRY, CDR2 SYGVKD. This CDR3 comprises 15 residues. The DNA for the CDR3 is TGTGCCATCAGTGACAGATTTAAAGTTAATTCACCCCTCCACTTT. It translates to CAISDRFKVNSPLHF.

The chain is built from TRBV10-1 and TRBJ2-1, with D hard to call. There are 15 residues in the CDR3. Trimming stripped 8 bases from V and 0 bases from J, with 14 bases between. CDR1 and CDR2 from the germline V gene are WNHNN and SYGVQD (reference sequence). The CDR3: CASGGEASSYNEQFF. The CDR3 DNA reads TGCGCCAGCGGTGGTGAAGCGAGCTCCTACAATGAGCAGTTCTTC.

The genes are TRBV5-1 and TRBJ1-4; weak D call: TRBD1 (6 bases). The CDR3 totals 14 residues. Trimming cost V 5 bases and J 4 bases, with 12 bases left between them. CDR1 SGHRS and CDR2 YFSETQ come from the germline V gene. The CDR3, as DNA: TGCGCCAGCAGGGCCGGACAGAATAATGAAAAACTGTTTTTT. Its protein product is CASRAGQNNEKLFF.

The V call is TRBV7-6, the J call TRBJ2-5; TRBD1 matches 7 bases. Trimming took 5 bases from V and 3 from J; bases not matched to a gene: 15. The CDR3 runs to 17 residues. CDR1 is SGHVS, CDR2 FNYEAQ, per germline. The CDR3 region has the DNA TGTGCCAGCAGCCCCCATTGGGACAGTGGGAGAAAAGAGACCCAGTACTTC. Residues: CASSPHWDSGRKETQYF.